A single sample gave rise to the 21 T cell receptor beta chains below, sequenced in a study of T cells in Graves' hyperthyroidism and ophthalmopathy. TCR beta CDR3 regions were amplified from RNA transcripts. Initially, a first-round RT-PCR of the TCR CDR3 employed the HTBI primer set. TCRdb ran MiXCR on the multiplex PCR reads and lists one entry per CDR3 protein. The profile shows under 250,000 distinct CDR3 sequences, about 24% of them singletons. Specimen: blood. These receptors all come from a woman aged 40 to 50 with Graves' ophthalmopathy.

At least ten counts were recorded for this clonotype. The chain couples TRBV28 to TRBJ2-7; D gene unclear. V was shortened by 4 bases and J by 2 bases, with 12 bases between the two germline ends. The CDR3 loop spans 14 amino acids. The V gene's germline CDR1 is MDHEN and CDR2 SYDVKM. CDR3 nucleotides: TGTGCCAGCAGTTCCCCTACTAAACCCTACGAGCAGTACTTC. Translation gives CASSSPTKPYEQYF. Combining the CDR3 with reference TRBV28 and TRBJ2-7 gives the whole variable domain DVKVTQSSRYLVKRTGEKVFLECVQDMDHENMFWYRQDPGLGLRLIYFSYDVKMKEKGDIPEGYSVSREKKERFSLILESASTNQTSMYLCASSSPTKPYEQYFGPGTRLTVT.

This clonotype was picked up many times. The rearrangement joins TRBV19 to TRBJ1-2, with a weak D call TRBD1 (5 bases). V was cut by 10 bases and J by 5 bases, with 14 bases left in between. CDR1 is LNHDA, CDR2 SQIVND, per germline (reference sequence). This CDR3 contains 12 residues. The CDR3 bases are TGTGCCACCTGGCAGGGAGCGTATGGCTACACCTTC. Protein sequence: CATWQGAYGYTF.

This clonotype appeared many times. The chain links TRBV19 to TRBJ2-7; 10 bases fit TRBD1. With V trimmed by 1 base and J by 3 bases, 3 bases remained unmatched. The germline CDR1 and CDR2 sequences are LNHDA and SQIVND (reference sequence). The CDR3 has 15 residues. The CDR3 nucleotides read TGTGCCAGTAGTATAGCTGGGACAGGGGTCTACGAGCAGTACTTC. This gives the protein CASSIAGTGVYEQYF.

This clonotype showed up many times. J is TRBJ2-7 and V is TRBV12-3 or TRBV12-4; 7 nucleotides agree with TRBD2. Trimming cost V 6 bases and J 6 bases; bases outside gene matches: 5. This CDR3 has 12 amino acids. CDR3 sequence reads: CASSITSVEQYF. CDR3 nucleotide sequence: TGTGCCAGCAGCATTACTAGCGTCGAGCAGTACTTC.

There are many counts of this clonotype. The chain combines TRBV12-3 or TRBV12-4 with TRBJ1-1; D possibly corresponds to TRBD1 (6 bases). V lost 1 base, J lost 7 bases, and 13 bases lay in between. This CDR3 region has 14 residues. The CDR3 loop is CASSLGFVRGEAFF. The DNA for the CDR3 is TGTGCCAGCAGTTTAGGGTTCGTCAGGGGTGAAGCTTTCTTT.

V gene TRBV4-1 combines with J gene TRBJ2-7, with D maybe TRBD2 (5 bases). With 4 bases removed from V and 1 base from J, the gap between germline ends came to 11 bases. From germline, CDR1 is MGHRA and CDR2 YSYEKL. The CDR3 is 14 residues long. DNA of the CDR3: TGCGCCAGCAGCCCCGGCAGCGGATCCTACGAGCAGTACTTC. This sequence encodes CASSPGSGSYEQYF.

This clonotype was detected ten times or more. The CDR3 is CSASGRANTGELFF. DNA of the CDR3: TGCAGTGCTAGCGGCAGGGCGAACACCGGGGAGCTGTTTTTT. The chain uses TRBV20-1 and TRBJ2-2; D perhaps matches TRBD1 (5 bases). Trimming cost V 3 bases and J 0 bases, with 8 bases left between them. The CDR3 length is 14 residues. Looked up from germline, CDR1 is DFQATT and CDR2 is SNEGSKA (reference sequence).

The gene calls are TRBV11-2 and TRBJ1-1, with D hard to call. V lost 4 bases and J lost 0, with 18 bases in between. Germline assignment: CDR1 SGHAT and CDR2 FQNNGV. The CDR3 length is 17 residues. The CDR3 reads CASSSPSDSPMNTEAFF. The CDR3 DNA sequence: TGTGCCAGCAGCTCCCCCTCAGATTCCCCCATGAACACTGAAGCTTTCTTT.

This clonotype has only a few counts. The V gene is TRBV6-1, the J gene TRBJ1-1, with D perhaps TRBD1 (5 bases). Germline lookup yields CDR1 MNHNS and CDR2 SASEGT. The CDR3 spans 13 residues. Trimming took 6 bases from V and 3 from J, leaving 11 bases between them. CDR3 nucleotide sequence: TGTGCCAGCAGCAGGGTCTGGGACACTGAAGCTTTCTTT. This encodes CASSRVWDTEAFF.

Many counts were recorded for this clonotype. The chain recombines TRBV7-3 with TRBJ1-1; TRBD1 matches 8 bases. Germline CDR1 and CDR2: SGHTA and FQGTGA. V trimming: 5 bases; J trimming: 4 bases; junction bases outside the gene matches: 6. CDR3 length: 14 residues. The CDR3 DNA is TGTGCCAGCAGCCCTCAGGGGGCGGTCACTGAAGCTTTCTTT. Translating gives CASSPQGAVTEAFF.

This clonotype was observed many times. V and J are TRBV5-1 and TRBJ1-2; 10 nucleotides match TRBD1. After removal of 4 bases from V and 3 bases from J, the junction contained 3 bases not matched to a gene. In germline, CDR1 is SGHRS, CDR2 YFSETQ. CDR3 length: 14 residues. CDR3 protein: CASSPGTGDYGYTF. The CDR3 region has the DNA TGCGCCAGCAGCCCCGGGACAGGGGACTATGGCTACACCTTC.

The V gene is TRBV3-1, the J gene TRBJ2-3; D is possibly TRBD1 (6 bases). The CDR3 is made up of 15 amino acids. Germline CDR1 LGHDT, CDR2 YNNKEL (reference sequence). V was trimmed by 2 bases and J by 7 bases, leaving 16 bases between them. In nucleotides, the CDR3 is TGTGCCAGCAGCCAATCAACAGGGTTCAAAAATACGCAGTATTTT. Translation: CASSQSTGFKNTQYF.

This clonotype was seen many times. CDR3: CASSQESGSASPLHF. CDR3 coding DNA: TGCGCCAGCAGCCAAGAATCAGGGTCCGCTTCACCCCTCCACTTT. The chain employs TRBV4-1 and TRBJ1-6; D is possibly TRBD1 (5 bases). The CDR3 extends over 15 amino acids. V was cut by 0 bases and J by 9 bases, with 12 bases left in between. Germline loops: CDR1 MGHRA, CDR2 YSYEKL.

This clonotype was seen many times. The chain uses TRBV27 and TRBJ2-7, with 7 nucleotides matching TRBD2. Germline CDR1 is MNHEY and CDR2 is SMNVEV (reference sequence). The CDR3 totals 14 residues. Losses at the gene ends were 6 bases for V and 0 bases for J; bases not matched to a gene: 5. The CDR3 nucleotides are TGTGCCAGCAGGAGGACGGGGGGCTCCTACGAGCAGTACTTC. Translated, it gives CASRRTGGSYEQYF.

This chain links TRBV4-1 with TRBJ2-7; no clear D. Germline V gene lookup returns CDR1 MGHRA and CDR2 YSYEKL. Trimming removed 2 bases from V and 2 bases from J, with 19 bases in between. The CDR3 totals 17 residues. CDR3 in amino acids: CASSQITIGHGPYEQYF. DNA of the CDR3: TGCGCCAGCAGCCAAATTACGATAGGGCACGGGCCCTACGAGCAGTACTTC.

This clonotype was picked up many times. The chain has TRBV30 and TRBJ2-5; TRBD1 matches 7 bases. Trimming cost V 3 bases and J 2 bases; bases outside gene matches: 9. This CDR3 is 15 amino acids long. Per germline, CDR1 GTSNPN and CDR2 SVGIG (reference sequence). The CDR3 reads CAWRALGGKQETQYF. Here the CDR3 DNA reads TGTGCCTGGAGGGCCCTAGGGGGCAAACAAGAGACCCAGTACTTC.

The table lists this clonotype with many counts. The chain recombines TRBV28 with TRBJ1-5; a weak D match, TRBD1 (5 bases). V was clipped by 6 bases and J by 3 bases, with 12 bases between them. Germline V gene lookup returns CDR1 MDHEN and CDR2 SYDVKM. The CDR3 spans 14 residues. CDR3: CASSPGHINQPQHF. CDR3 DNA sequence: TGTGCCAGCAGCCCCGGACACATCAATCAGCCCCAGCATTTT.

This clonotype showed up many times. V and J are TRBV5-6 and TRBJ1-5, with D maybe TRBD1 (6 bases). The CDR3 totals 16 residues. V was shortened by 2 bases and J by 3 bases, with 15 bases between the two germline ends. The V gene's germline CDR1 is SGHDT and CDR2 YYEEEE. CDR3: CASSFLGHSTNQPQHF. The CDR3 DNA sequence: TGTGCCAGCAGCTTTCTGGGACACTCTACCAATCAGCCCCAGCATTTT.

This clonotype has a count of ten or more. The chain uses TRBV12-3 or TRBV12-4 and TRBJ1-2; unclear D gene. There are 16 residues in the CDR3. The ends were cut back, 5 bases at V and 0 bases at J, with 16 bases in the middle. In DNA form, the CDR3 reads TGTGCCAGCAGTCCCCTTCCGGGTCAGTCTAACTATGGCTACACCTTC. Residues: CASSPLPGQSNYGYTF.

This clonotype has ten or more counts. The gene calls are TRBV28 and TRBJ2-3, with D possibly being TRBD1 (5 bases). CDR3 size: 14 residues. V was clipped by 6 bases and J by 6 bases, with 16 bases between them. CDR1 MDHEN and CDR2 SYDVKM come from the germline V gene. The CDR3 sequence is CASRPETARDTQYF. CDR3 DNA sequence: TGTGCCAGCAGACCGGAGACAGCACGGGATACGCAGTATTTT.

This clonotype has a count of ten or more. The J gene is TRBJ2-6, the V gene TRBV5-1; 11 bases line up with TRBD2. There are 19 residues in the CDR3. With V trimmed by 1 base and J by 4 bases, 10 bases remained unmatched. The germline CDR1 and CDR2 sequences are SGHRS and YFSETQ. Here the CDR3 DNA reads TGCGCCAGCAGCTTGTACCTCACTAGCGGGAGTCCCGGGGCCAACGTCCTGACTTTC. Translating it yields CASSLYLTSGSPGANVLTF.